A single sample is the source of the 32 T cell receptor beta chains below, sequenced in a study of early T cells in non-severe SARS-CoV-2 infection. TCRdb reanalysed the 5' RACE reads using MiXCR and keeps one entry per CDR3 protein. Of tens of thousands of distinct CDR3 sequences listed, about 3% are singletons. Sequences were obtained from whole blood. All receptors come from an adult who was a healthcare worker with PCR-confirmed SARS-CoV-2 infection or an uninfected control (not recorded which).

This clonotype was detected ten times or more. This chain uses TRBV7-9 with TRBJ1-1, with TRBD1 matching over 10 bases. With V trimmed by 1 base and J by 4 bases, 9 bases remained unmatched. The CDR3 has 17 amino acids. Germline loops: CDR1 SEHNR, CDR2 FQNEAQ (reference sequence). The CDR3 bases are TGTGCCAGCAGCTTAGTGATCCCGGGACAGGGGTCCACTGAAGCTTTCTTT. Translation: CASSLVIPGQGSTEAFF.

Ten or more counts support this clonotype. V gene TRBV12-5 combines with J gene TRBJ1-5; D is undetermined. The CDR3 totals 13 residues. The V gene lost 7 bases and the J gene lost 6 bases, with 13 bases spanning the gap. CDR1 is LGHNT, CDR2 FRNRAP, per germline. CDR3 sequence: CASATDQPQPQHF. CDR3 bases: TGTGCTAGTGCCACGGACCAACCTCAGCCCCAGCATTTT.

In this sample, this clonotype turned up once. Mismatch with germline at one junction end may stem from a read error. The CDR3 sequence: CASSQGGYTEAFF. The CDR3 DNA sequence: TGTGCCAGCAGCCAGGGAGGGTACACTGAAGCATTCTTT. The chain combines TRBV7-2 with TRBJ1-1; perhaps TRBD1 as D (5 bases). The CDR3 is 13 residues long. Germline CDR1 reads SGHTA; CDR2 reads FQGNSA.

This clonotype has ten or more counts. This chain connects TRBV5-4 to TRBJ2-4; possibly TRBD1 or TRBD2 for D (5 bases each). With 2 bases removed from V and 0 bases from J, the gap between germline ends came to 21 bases. CDR1 and CDR2 from the germline V gene are SGHNT and YYREEE (reference sequence). CDR3 size: 19 residues. DNA for the CDR3: TGTGCCAGCAGCTTCCGGGACCCTGGCAGCAGTGTAGCCAAAAACATTCAGTACTTC. Encoded protein: CASSFRDPGSSVAKNIQYF.

This clonotype has at least ten counts. V usage is TRBV7-8 and J usage is TRBJ1-3; D gene uncertain. Trimming stripped 1 base from V and 6 bases from J, with 7 bases between. CDR1 and CDR2 (germline): SGHVS, FQNEAQ. CDR3 length equals 13 residues. DNA for the CDR3: TGTGCCAGCAGCTTAGGGCAGCTAAACACCATATATTTT. Its translation is CASSLGQLNTIYF.

The sample holds many counts of this clonotype. The rearrangement links TRBV7-2 to TRBJ2-3; 9 bases are a match to TRBD2. The CDR3 is made up of 14 amino acids. Germline trimming cut 3 bases from V and 4 bases from J; bases unmatched to any gene: 2. Germline CDR1 reads SGHTA; CDR2 reads FQGNSA. The CDR3 nucleotides read TGTGCCAGCAGCTTGGCGGGGGGGGCAGATACGCAGTATTTT. This translates into CASSLAGGADTQYF.

This clonotype was picked up many times. The chain couples TRBV12-3 or TRBV12-4 to TRBJ1-6; a possible D gene is TRBD1 (6 bases). V shed 6 bases and J shed 6 bases, with 9 bases lying between them. The CDR3 spans 13 residues. CDR3 in amino acids: CASRDSLNSPLHF. The CDR3 coding sequence is TGTGCCAGCAGGGACAGCCTTAATTCACCCCTCCACTTT.

There are many counts of this clonotype. The chain carries TRBV28 and TRBJ2-5; 12 bases fit TRBD2. The CDR3 has 15 residues. Losses at the gene ends were 6 bases for V and 1 base for J; bases not matched to a gene: 3. The germline V gene encodes CDR1 MDHEN and CDR2 SYDVKM. In DNA, the CDR3 is TGTGCCAGCAGCTTGACTAGCGGGGGCCAAGAGACCCAGTACTTC. Amino acids: CASSLTSGGQETQYF.

This clonotype was seen at least ten times. The chain is built from TRBV6-5 and TRBJ1-1; no firm D call. The germline V gene encodes CDR1 MNHEY and CDR2 SVGAGI. V was trimmed by 2 bases and J by 8 bases, leaving 15 bases between them. The CDR3 covers 14 residues. Here the CDR3 DNA reads TGTGCCAGCAGTTACAGAGACACAACTGCCGAAGCTTTCTTT. Translated, it gives CASSYRDTTAEAFF.

At least ten counts were recorded for this clonotype. The CDR3: CASSSGTASGNTIYF. CDR3 in DNA: TGTGCCAGCAGCTCCGGGACGGCCTCTGGAAACACCATATATTTT. The chain couples TRBV5-4 to TRBJ1-3; possibly TRBD1 for D (5 bases). V dropped 3 bases and J dropped 0 bases, with 10 bases sitting between them. CDR1 SGHNT and CDR2 YYREEE come from the germline V gene (reference sequence). This CDR3 is built from 15 residues.

This clonotype appeared many times. The chain couples TRBV6-5 to TRBJ1-6; D uncertain. Germline loops: CDR1 MNHEY, CDR2 SVGAGI. The V end was cut by 0 bases, the J end by 14 bases, with 8 bases between. This CDR3 has 12 residues. The CDR3 loop is CASSYSSSSLHF. The CDR3 DNA reads as TGTGCCAGCAGTTACTCGTCCTCATCCCTCCACTTT.

This clonotype occurred many times. This sequence joins TRBV20-1 and TRBJ1-2; no firm D call. The CDR3 contains 12 residues. Germline V gene sequence: CDR1 DFQATT, CDR2 SNEGSKA (reference sequence). The ends were cut back, 3 bases at V and 1 base at J, with 6 bases in the middle. The CDR3 nucleotides read TGCAGTGCTAGCACGGATAACTATGGCTACACCTTC. It codes for CSASTDNYGYTF.

This clonotype was detected many times. V usage is TRBV7-2 and J usage is TRBJ2-1; D remains ambiguous. Trimming shortened V by 8 bases and J by 1 base, and 12 bases separated the two germline ends. The germline CDR1 and CDR2 sequences are SGHTA and FQGNSA. The CDR3 sequence is 14 residues long. For the CDR3, the DNA is TGTGCCAGCTCCCCTGGCAGGTCCTACAATGAGCAGTTCTTC. It translates to CASSPGRSYNEQFF.

This clonotype was found many times. This rearrangement joins TRBV6-5 to TRBJ2-1; 11 nucleotides line up with TRBD2. Germline CDR1 reads MNHEY; CDR2 reads SVGAGI. After removal of 3 bases from V and 6 bases from J, the junction contained 7 bases not matched to a gene. The CDR3 sequence is 16 residues long. DNA of the CDR3: TGTGCCAGCAGTTATTCAGGGCTAGCGGGGGGCAATGAGCAGTTCTTC. This translates into CASSYSGLAGGNEQFF.

This clonotype was observed at least ten times. V and J are TRBV29-1 and TRBJ2-1; D is uncertain. The V gene lost 0 bases and the J gene lost 7 bases, with 10 bases spanning the gap. The CDR3 length is 13 residues. CDR1 is SQVTM and CDR2 is ANQGSEA in the germline V gene. CDR3 residues: CSVEDLWQNEQFF. CDR3 in DNA: TGCAGCGTTGAAGATTTATGGCAGAATGAGCAGTTCTTC.

This clonotype was seen at least ten times. The chain uses TRBV11-3 and TRBJ1-1; unclear D gene. V was cut by 1 base and J by 8 bases, with 20 bases left in between. The CDR3 contains 16 residues. The germline gives CDR1 SGHNT, CDR2 YENEEA. DNA for the CDR3: TGTGCCAGCAGCTTAGCTCAACAGCATGAAGCCAAGGAAGCTTTCTTT. Translating gives CASSLAQQHEAKEAFF. The full variable domain, rest sourced from reference TRBV11-3 and TRBJ1-1, is EAGVVQSPRYKIIEKKQPVAFWCNPISGHNTLYWYLQNLGQGPELLIRYENEEAVDDSQLPKDRFSAERLKGVDSTLKIQPAELGDSAVYLCASSLAQQHEAKEAFFGQGTRLTVV.

This clonotype was seen at least ten times. CDR3 sequence (DNA): TGTGCCAGCAGGCGAGACAGGGCTACCACAGATACGCAGTATTTT. Its protein product is CASRRDRATTDTQYF. The chain carries TRBV27 and TRBJ2-3, with TRBD1 identical over 7 bases. Germline V gene data show CDR1 as MNHEY and CDR2 as SMNVEV (reference sequence). The junction had 8 bases not matched to a gene; V was cut back by 6 bases and J by 2 bases. The CDR3 has 15 residues.

This clonotype appeared many times. The J gene is TRBJ1-1, the V gene TRBV11-3; the D is unclear. Germline lookup yields CDR1 SGHNT and CDR2 YENEEA. The CDR3 sequence is 13 residues long. Trimming removed 3 bases from V and 0 bases from J, with 5 bases in between. As DNA, the CDR3 is TGTGCCAGCAGCTTCGGCTTGAACACTGAAGCTTTCTTT. Translating gives CASSFGLNTEAFF.

This clonotype was picked up many times. This chain links TRBV5-1 with TRBJ1-6; 8 nucleotides align to TRBD1. Germline trimming cut 5 bases from V and 8 bases from J; bases unmatched to any gene: 6. Per the germline V gene, CDR1 is SGHRS and CDR2 is YFSETQ. CDR3 length equals 14 residues. The CDR3 loop reads CASRAGQGDSPLHF. The CDR3 bases are TGCGCCAGCAGGGCCGGACAGGGAGATTCACCCCTCCACTTT.

To note about this clonotype: Sequence at one end of the junction differs from germline and may be a read error. The chain carries TRBV7-9 and TRBJ2-2, with D possibly TRBD2 on 5 matching bases. There are 15 residues in the CDR3. Germline CDR1 reads SEHNR; CDR2 reads FQNEAQ (reference sequence). CDR3 amino acids: CASSLKQTSTGELFF. The CDR3 DNA is TGTGCCAGCAGCTTAAAACAGACCAGCACCGGGGAACTGTTTTTT.

This clonotype was counted at least ten times. This sequence joins TRBV29-1 and TRBJ1-2, with a weak D call TRBD1 (5 bases). Looked up from germline, CDR1 is SQVTM and CDR2 is ANQGSEA. CDR3 length: 12 residues. The V end lost 4 bases, the J end lost 3 bases, and 9 bases lay between the germline ends. The CDR3 loop reads CSVGGVDYGYTF. Written as DNA, the CDR3 is TGCAGCGTTGGGGGGGTTGACTATGGCTACACCTTC. The complete variable domain, with remaining parts taken from reference TRBV29-1 and TRBJ1-2, reads SAVISQKPSRDICQRGTSLTIQCQVDSQVTMMFWYRQQPGQSLTLIATANQGSEATYESGFVIDKFPISRPNLTFSTLTVSNMSPEDSSIYLCSVGGVDYGYTFGSGTRLTVV.

This CDR3 reads CASSPSNRGYEQYV. The CDR3 DNA reads as TGTGCCAGCTCACCTAGTAACCGGGGTTACGAGCAGTACGTC. The chain is built from TRBV18 and TRBJ2-7, with TRBD2 as a possible D gene (5 bases). Trimming removed 3 bases at V and 4 bases at J, with 13 bases between. In germline, CDR1 is KGHSH, CDR2 LQKENI. This CDR3 is built from 14 residues.

This clonotype was counted at least ten times. This chain uses TRBV4-1 with TRBJ1-1, with D perhaps matching TRBD1 (5 bases). CDR3 length equals 17 residues. The V end was cut by 0 bases, the J end by 1 base, with 15 bases between. Germline CDR1 MGHRA, CDR2 YSYEKL. The CDR3, as DNA: TGCGCCAGCAGCCAAGATCAATCCCGGGGACCGAACACTGAAGCTTTCTTT. The encoded protein is CASSQDQSRGPNTEAFF.

This clonotype was found many times. This chain links TRBV4-1 with TRBJ1-6; 8 positions match TRBD1. V gave up 0 bases and J gave up 13 bases; unmatched junction bases: 14. Germline CDR1 and CDR2: MGHRA and YSYEKL. This CDR3 contains 17 residues. CDR3 sequence: CASSQDRGQVDPFPLHF. CDR3 nucleotides: TGCGCCAGCAGCCAAGATCGGGGACAGGTAGACCCTTTCCCCCTCCACTTT.

This clonotype has a count of ten or more. The CDR3 sequence is CASSGHQNSPLHF. The CDR3 nucleotides are TGTGCCAGCAGCGGACACCAAAATTCACCCCTCCACTTT. V and J are TRBV6-6 and TRBJ1-6; D possibly corresponds to TRBD1 (5 bases). Germline lookup yields CDR1 MNHNY and CDR2 SVGAGI (reference sequence). CDR3 size: 13 residues. The V end lost 6 bases, the J end lost 7 bases, and 10 bases lay between the germline ends.

Regarding this clonotype: At one boundary the junction diverges from the germline segment, which might be a read error. The rearrangement links TRBV4-2 to TRBJ2-1; tentative D call: TRBD2 (5 bases). The germline V gene has CDR1 LGHNA and CDR2 YNFKEQ. There are 16 residues in the CDR3. The CDR3 spells CASIQVARTPSNEQFF. CDR3 DNA: TGTGCCAGCATCCAAGTTGCCAGGACTCCCTCCAATGAGCAGTTCTTC.

This clonotype was detected many times. The chain couples TRBV18 to TRBJ2-1, with no clear D. V dropped 0 bases and J dropped 6 bases, with 9 bases sitting between them. Looked up from germline, CDR1 is KGHSH and CDR2 is LQKENI. The CDR3 contains 14 residues. CDR3 DNA sequence: TGTGCCAGCTCACCACCCCCGACTTCCAATGAGCAGTTCTTC. It encodes CASSPPPTSNEQFF. Drawing the rest from reference TRBV18 and TRBJ2-1, the complete variable domain is NAGVMQNPRHLVRRRGQEARLRCSPMKGHSHVYWYRQLPEEGLKFMVYLQKENIIDESGMPKERFSAEFPKEGPSILRIQQVVRGDSAAYFCASSPPPTSNEQFFGPGTRLTVL.

This clonotype was detected ten times or more. The chain combines TRBV27 with TRBJ2-7; 10 bases agree with TRBD1. This CDR3 region has 15 residues. V was pared by 5 bases and J by 1 base, with 5 bases of the junction left unmatched. Germline V gives CDR1 MNHEY, CDR2 SMNVEV (reference sequence). CDR3 in DNA: TGTGCCAGCAGTCATCGGACAGGGGGGTCCTACGAGCAGTACGTC. Its translation: CASSHRTGGSYEQYV.

This clonotype was seen repeatedly, ten times or more. The V call is TRBV5-1, the J call TRBJ1-1; a possible D gene is TRBD1 (5 bases). Germline CDR1 is SGHRS and CDR2 is YFSETQ. Trimming cost V 5 bases and J 2 bases, with 10 bases left between them. This CDR3 has 13 residues. CDR3 sequence reads: CASRTGLNTEAFF. DNA of the CDR3: TGCGCCAGCAGAACAGGCCTTAACACTGAAGCTTTCTTT. Together with reference TRBV5-1 and TRBJ1-1, the CDR3 gives the full variable domain: KAGVTQTPRYLIKTRGQQVTLSCSPISGHRSVSWYQQTPGQGLQFLFEYFSETQRNKGNFPGRFSGRQFSNSRSEMNVSTLELGDSALYLCASRTGLNTEAFFGQGTRLTVV.

This clonotype was seen at least ten times. The chain links TRBV9 to TRBJ2-1; no definite D call. Trimming took 0 bases from V and 4 from J, leaving 8 bases between them. This CDR3 contains 14 residues. CDR1 and CDR2 from the germline V gene are SGDLS and YYNGEE. The CDR3 DNA reads as TGTGCCAGCAGCGTAGGGGCGGCATACAATGAGCAGTTCTTC. Translation: CASSVGAAYNEQFF.

This clonotype was counted at least ten times. The chain is built from TRBV11-2 and TRBJ2-3, with no clear D. The V end lost 0 bases, the J end lost 7 bases, and 8 bases lay between the germline ends. CDR1 SGHAT and CDR2 FQNNGV come from the germline V gene. The CDR3 covers 13 residues. In DNA form, the CDR3 reads TGTGCCAGCAGCTTAGATGGGGTTAATACGCAGTATTTT. Its protein is CASSLDGVNTQYF.

This clonotype showed up many times. This chain connects TRBV28 to TRBJ1-6, with 10 bases aligning to TRBD1. Germline values: CDR1 MDHEN, CDR2 SYDVKM. CDR3 length equals 14 residues. With 6 bases clipped from V and 10 bases from J, the junction kept 6 bases outside the gene matches. CDR3 loop: CASRPTGGGSPLHF. DNA of the CDR3: TGTGCCAGCAGGCCGACAGGGGGCGGGTCACCCCTCCACTTT.